This T cell receptor (beta chain) was captured by sequencing in a study of T cell clonotyping in hematopoietic cell transplantation (dated by TCRdb to about 2021). Looking at the study overall: A total of over 130 blood samples were gathered in the study from 30 to 40 consecutive transplant recipients along with their related donors. Patients were recruited between 2015 and 2017 and followed until late 2020 or death. Study-wide conclusions, independent of this receptor: Broader TCR repertoire diversity after transplant was predicted by Inverse Simpson Index values from donors and from recipients before transplant. The sample size was limited and the cells went unsorted, which meant the CD4 and CD8 repertoire contributions could not be told apart. After transplant, TCR diversity in recipients dropped, and pathologically expanded clonotypes increased progressively from day 30 to day 180. Recipient repertoires showed only a small fraction of overlap with donor repertoires, and over 97% appeared de novo at the given depth.

Ends trimmed: V by 3 bases, J by 4 bases; bases unmatched to a gene: 8. CDR1 is given as ENHRY and CDR2 as SYGVKD, both from the germline V gene. The CDR3, from cysteine to phenylalanine, totals 15 residues. Only the CDR3 DNA stays, 45 bases, in frame from base 1. TCR beta CDR3 regions were amplified from genomic DNA with the immunoSEQ assay, a bias-controlled multiplex PCR using V- and J-specific primers. A second PCR step added a proprietary barcode and Illumina adapter sequences to the CDR3 amplicons. An Illumina MiSeq instrument was used to sequence the CDR3 libraries. The paper's processing steps were these. Export and quality control were handled in immunoSEQ Analyzer 3.0, while downstream analyses relied on R Bioconductor and Immunarch. Repertoire metrics were calculated using only productive rearrangements within the normalized downsampled data set. Pathologically expanded clonotypes were defined as those larger than 5 templates in the normalized cohort. The Inverse Simpson Index was used to measure repertoire diversity. The non-normalized data set was used for CMV-specificity analyses so that all clonotypes could be captured. TCRdb stores this immuneACCESS table with in-frame sequences only. Part of the clones is absent; in the studies checked, under half of the shortfall reflects unresolved V genes, and no reason is known for the rest. That table furnishes V, J and clone size, whereas the DNA furnished D and trimming. In this sample the table shows 30,000 to 45,000 clones, over 75% of which occur a single time. The ten biggest clones cover nearly 2% of the sample.

For TCR beta sequencing, blood samples came from the related transplant donors. Nuclei Lysis Solution was used to extract genomic DNA from fresh or cryopreserved unfractionated peripheral blood mononuclear cells. Notes on this clone: Its antigen is unknown. No quality values exist for individual bases; no much larger clone is one base distant.

The chain joins TRBV10-3 to TRBJ2-7; TRBD2 aligns with 8 central bases. This TCR was recovered from a woman between 40 and 50 years old in good health. Some clones in this sample may be carry-over from other donors' samples. What was sequenced was peripheral blood mononuclear cells. The DNA is as follows: TGTGCCATCAGTGACAGCGGGGGATATTATTACGAGCAGTACTTC. This sequence encodes CAISDSGGYYYEQYF.